This TCR beta chain was captured by sequencing in a study of tumor-infiltrating lymphocytes in primary liver carcinoma. Total RNA (approximately 500 ng) served as template for TCR beta cDNA synthesis primed by a constant-region primer. A slightly modified ARM-PCR protocol with three nested multiplex PCR rounds produced these TCR beta libraries. The first two PCR rounds, approximately 10 cycles each, used TRBV1-TRBV30 forward primers and a C-beta reverse primer. One entry per CDR3 protein results from TCRdb running MiXCR on the multiplex PCR reads. The table lists 300,000 to 400,000 distinct CDR3 sequences, roughly 60% of them singletons, with approximately 9% in the top ten. Germline lookup yields CDR1 MNHNY and CDR2 SVGAGI (reference sequence). The CDR3 totals 16 residues. The ends lost 8 bases at V and 4 bases at J; junction bases unmatched: 11. RNA was extracted from whole blood without cell sorting, alongside germline DNA.

The V call is TRBV6-6, the J call TRBJ2-7; TRBD2 matches at 13 bases. The receptor was isolated from a man aged 35 to 55 with primary liver carcinoma and hepatitis B virus infection. Input material: peripheral blood. In nucleotides, the CDR3 is TGTGCCAGCGTCTCGGGACTAGCGGGACAAGGGTACGAGCAGTACTTC. Amino acids: CASVSGLAGQGYEQYF.